The T cell receptor beta chain under discussion was sequenced for a study of T-cell memory formation after mild COVID-19. Whole-study context: Largely, TCR clusters stayed within a single donor. Study observations and caveats: From day 15 to 85, contracting clones were balanced between CD4 and CD8, whereas later expanders leaned toward CD4+. Pre-infection memory carried some responding clones, suggesting that cross-reactive memory joined.

Remarks on this clonotype: Antigen: not known.

One entry per CDR3 protein results from TCRdb running MiXCR on the 5' RACE reads. The sample lists around 140,000 distinct CDR3 sequences; about 19% were seen once. The CDR3 totals 12 residues. The germline V gene has CDR1 KGHDR and CDR2 SFDVKD. Trimming removed 9 bases at V and 2 bases at J, with 6 bases between. Sequencing was performed on PBMCs or a T cell subset sorted from them (not recorded which). This sequence was found in an adult woman who had mild COVID-19 (a few samples of this study predate the infection). Cell type and time point are not known. J is TRBJ2-2 and V is TRBV24-1; D is undetermined. The chain's CDR3 is CATRRNTGELFF. The CDR3, as DNA: TGTGCCACCCGGAGAAACACCGGGGAGCTGTTTTTT.